The 3 T cell receptor beta chains presented below share a single source sample, sequenced in a study of blood T cell repertoires in COVID-19. The repertoire was sequenced with immunoSEQ multiplex PCR; TCRdb's copy has only in-frame clones and lacks some. The table shows some 300,000 clones, with more than 75% occurring only once. Sequences were obtained from peripheral blood. These receptors were obtained from a man between 65 and 79 years old with acute or convalescent COVID-19.

Of note for this clone: Its ends do not fully match the called genes, so a read error is possible. The V gene is TRBV2, the J gene TRBJ2-7; 7 bases are a match to TRBD1. The CDR3 totals 13 residues. Germline V lookup: CDR1 SNHLY, CDR2 FYNNEI. CDR3 residues: CASGEGATYEQYF. Here the CDR3 DNA reads TGTGCCAGCGGTGAGGGGGCTACCTACGAGCAGTACTTC. The whole variable domain, remainder taken from reference TRBV2 and TRBJ2-7, is EPEVTQTPSHQVTQMGQEVILRCVPISNHLYFYWYRQILGQKVEFLVSFYNNEISEKSEIFDDQFSVERPDGSNFTLKIRSTKLEDSAMYFCASGEGATYEQYFGPGTRLTVT.

This sequence joins TRBV6-2 or TRBV6-3 and TRBJ1-5; TRBD1 matches at 7 bases. This CDR3 is built from 15 residues. Trimming at V came to 2 bases and at J to 2 bases, leaving 3 bases not matched to a gene. Germline assignment: CDR1 MNHEY and CDR2 SVGEGT. Written as DNA, the CDR3 is TGTGCCAGCAGTTACAGACAGGGCGGCAATCAGCCCCAGCATTTT. Amino acids: CASSYRQGGNQPQHF.

The gene calls are TRBV24-1 and TRBJ2-1; 9 bases line up with TRBD1. Germline V gene lookup returns CDR1 KGHDR and CDR2 SFDVKD. The CDR3 contains 16 residues. Trimming removed 1 base from V and 10 bases from J; junction bases left unmatched: 10. The CDR3: CATSDLRDREGREQFF. CDR3 coding DNA: TGTGCCACCAGTGATTTAAGGGACAGGGAAGGCCGAGAGCAGTTCTTC.